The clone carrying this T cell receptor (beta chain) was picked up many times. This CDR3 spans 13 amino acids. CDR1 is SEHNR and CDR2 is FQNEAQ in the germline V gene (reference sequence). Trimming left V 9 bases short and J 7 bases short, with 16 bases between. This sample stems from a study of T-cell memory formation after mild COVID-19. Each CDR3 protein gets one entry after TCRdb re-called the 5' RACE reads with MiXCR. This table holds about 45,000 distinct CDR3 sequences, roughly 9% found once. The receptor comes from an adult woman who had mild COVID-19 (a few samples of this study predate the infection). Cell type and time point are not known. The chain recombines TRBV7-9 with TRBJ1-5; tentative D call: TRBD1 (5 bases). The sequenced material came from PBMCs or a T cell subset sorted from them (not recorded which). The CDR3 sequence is CASTKGREQPQHF. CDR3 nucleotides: TGTGCCAGTACCAAGGGCAGGGAACAGCCCCAGCATTTT.